This record concerns one T cell receptor (beta chain) sequence. No antigen is known for it. One base away there is no much larger clone; base qualities are not given. The cohort comprised 666 healthy bone marrow donors. At the time of sampling, all cohort members were nominally healthy, though unrecorded immune exposures were likely present. The donor was CMV seronegative and belonged to the group of over 350 seronegative cohort members. Every donor gave a peripheral blood sample, and the peripheral blood mononuclear cells from that sample were used for TCR beta sequencing. The Qiagen DNeasy Blood Extraction Kit was used to extract genomic DNA from the blood cell samples. This specimen comes from a study of cytomegalovirus exposure and HLA in healthy donors (dated by TCRdb to 2017 to 2019). About the study as a whole: An earlier analysis of roughly 500 of the donors reported 276 Gb of sequence data and 95 million to 140 million unique TCR beta sequences obtained from about 179 million T cells. An earlier analysis of roughly 580 of the donors used high-throughput TCR beta sequencing to judge whether each TCR beta V gene segment behaved as functional or pseudogenic. All discovery cohort repertoires had been generated using a single sequencing platform. High-throughput TCR immunosequencing, statistical association of individual TCRs with disease status, and machine learning were combined to predict cytomegalovirus infection status. Of the approximately 370 genotyped donors, 81% were placed in the genetic ancestry cluster associated with self-reported Caucasian donors. Rather than using new phenotypic data, the later analysis identified candidate immune exposures from TCR beta sequences and from how often those sequences occurred across donors. A later genetic analysis took genome-wide SNP genotypes for about 55% of the roughly 670 donors and used that subset as a discovery cohort. Across around 400 genotyped donors of the cohort, an average of about 200,000 unique TCR beta nucleotide sequences per donor were sequenced, and roughly a sixth of those sequences were non-productive. Alongside the repertoire data, information on donor age, sex, ethnicity and CMV serostatus was compiled. The study was designed to test whether signatures of past pathogen exposure could be identified by cataloging public T cell receptors. To study patterns of TCR occurrence, a later analysis re-analyzed previously published TCR beta repertoires from just over 650 donors and added high-resolution HLA genotyping. Along with the approximately 700-subject first cohort, a separate validation cohort of around 120 different subjects was used. The number of donors typed differed by locus, with roughly 629-640 for A, B, C, DRB1 and DQB1, around 560 for DQA1, 606 for DPA1, and around 450 for DPB1. An early release that covered fewer than 800 HLA-typed donors contained around 300 gigabases of sequencing data and tens of millions of unique TCR sequences. HLA typing included class I and class II loci at four-digit resolution. Roughly 5 DR-DQ haplotypes were handled as single units for association and clustering, since linkage in the cohort was strong. The study used immunosequencing to profile the T cell repertoires of 666 subjects and linked those repertoires to cytomegalovirus serostatus.

Via the germline V gene, CDR1 is SGDLS and CDR2 YYNGEE. V lost 10 bases and J lost 3 bases; the stretch between them is 13 bases long. The CDR3, from cysteine to phenylalanine, totals 13 residues. Only the CDR3 DNA stays, 39 bases, in frame from base 1. Preparation of the library involved the immunoSEQ multiplex PCR assay. For the multiplex PCR, a mixture combining 60 forward primers for TCR Vbeta segments and 13 reverse primers for TCR Jbeta segments was used. Amplification of the CDR3 region of rearranged TCR beta genes was performed with a multiplex PCR assay on genomic DNA. The Illumina HiSeq System was used to sequence the amplified TCR beta libraries as 87-base-pair reads. In the original analysis: Across the 500 to 850 repertoires, a later analysis counted tens of millions of unique TCR beta chains, about 10 million of which were shared by at least two donors. To remove PCR and sequencing errors, raw reads were error-corrected and collapsed into unique sequences using a nearest-neighbor algorithm that merged closely related sequences. V, D and J gene segments were assigned by aligning CDR3 sequences to IMGT reference sequences. For a sequence to be retained, a match of at least six nucleotides to both a V gene segment and a J gene segment was required. A rearrangement was called productive if the CDR3 had no stop codons and remained in frame with V and J, and every other rearrangement was called non-productive. CDR3 was defined according to IMGT convention as the region running from the second conserved V-encoded cysteine to the conserved J-encoded phenylalanine. Sequences without an unambiguous match to a single V gene segment were excluded from the earlier analysis of approximately 600 of the donors. An earlier analysis of approximately 590 of the donors called V segments functional above 56.7% productive rearrangements and segregating when the between-donor standard deviation exceeded 5%. A statistical classification framework was built for diagnosing cytomegalovirus status from the catalog of TCR beta chain sequences. In a later analysis, TCR nucleotide sequences were compared against IMGT/GENE-DB human TR gene sequences so that V and J genes could be assigned. In a later analysis, CDR3 sequences and most-parsimonious VDJ recombination scenarios were assigned using the TCRdist pipeline. In a later analysis, every TCR beta chain was defined by the combination of its CDR3 amino acid sequence and its V-gene family, and reads without a unique V-gene family were dropped. As a way to deal with suspected cross-contamination and a sequencing artifact, a later analysis dropped approximately 570 nucleotide sequences that were highly shared and had low generation probability. For each public chain, a later analysis derived a clonal expansion index from normalized ranks of inferred template counts within each repertoire. In a later analysis, generation probabilities were computed using a VDJ recombination model fitted to out-of-frame rearrangements, and the results were checked against IGoR. A later analysis scored TCR-TCR, TCR-HLA and TCR-CMV co-occurrence with hypergeometric tests, applying a repertoire-size bias correction to TCR pairs. False discovery rates were estimated in a later analysis by permuting HLA or CMV assignments 20 times. In a later analysis, co-occurring TCRs were grouped with DBSCAN, and TCRdist sequence similarity was added when clustering was performed within HLA-allele-positive subsets. Repertoires with fewer than 30,000 or more than 120,000 public chains, plus five repertoires with anomalous nucleotide sharing, were excluded from co-occurrence clustering. Sourced from immuneACCESS, this table was stored by TCRdb with only in-frame sequences that have V and J called. A share of the clones is absent; for the studies checked, an unresolved V gene accounts for under half, and the remainder has no known explanation. V and J calls and clone size come straight from that table; D and trimming were deduced from the DNA. Counted in this sample were 150,000 to 250,000 clones; 65% to 85% of them appeared once. The ten most abundant clones make up roughly 0.1% of the sample.

Results the study describes overall, beyond this receptor: In a later analysis, more than 15,000 TCR beta sequences were associated with specific HLA alleles at a false discovery rate of 0.05. When HLA alleles, especially DR and DQ, strongly co-occurred, attributing TCR associations to individual alleles was difficult. Correlated functional status among segregating V segments might reflect linkage disequilibrium, but an unknown experimental factor could not be ruled out. Because HLA typing was unavailable for some donors at each locus, only the typed subset was used in association tests. A later analysis reported that several top co-occurrence clusters appeared linked to parvovirus B19, influenza, CMV and Epstein-Barr virus. V-gene and J-gene trimming of TCR beta chains was associated with a missense DCLRE1C variant in a later genetic analysis, and the association was replicated in an independent cohort. According to the authors, the approach could potentially be generalized to other disease states and immunological phenotypes. A later analysis found that HLA-associated TCR beta chains were more clonally expanded and had lower generation probabilities than equally common non-associated chains. In both the original and validation cohorts, the classifier was reported to diagnose cytomegalovirus status with high specificity and sensitivity. Most TCR sequences were seen in very few donors, while some public TCRs were found in many individuals. A cluster of highly shared sequence variants was judged likely to represent a technical artifact of the sequencing pipeline. In vitro tests confirmed that three of the cytomegalovirus-associated TCR beta chains recognize cytomegalovirus antigens. In an earlier analysis of over 550 of the donors, most TCR beta V segments were observed in productive rearrangements about 87% or about 30% of the time, broadly matching IMGT annotations. Because counts were too low, roughly 16 rarely observed V segments, including chromosome 9 orphons, were excluded from the earlier analysis of 500 to 700 of the donors. A further reported finding was that TCR beta sequences accurately predicted the HLA-A and HLA-B alleles for most subjects in the first cohort. Only TCR beta chains were sequenced in this cohort, and the absence of alpha or paired-chain data limited detectable features. A later analysis found that most CMV-associated TCR beta chains appeared HLA-restricted, with HLA associations seemingly driven largely by CMV exposure. Roughly uniform sequencing depth across donors was assumed in presence/absence analyses, although this assumption may not hold. According to a later analysis, TCR association rates differed among HLA loci, with DRB1 alleles showing the most associated TCRs and HLA-C alleles showing the fewest. A total of 164 TCR beta chains were listed by the study as associated with cytomegalovirus. Some IMGT-functional V segments, including TRBV6-2 and TRBV6-3, could not be told apart with the 87-base-pair reads, so those segments were excluded. The only immune exposure information available for the cohort was CMV serostatus. In a later genetic analysis, fewer N-insertions in productive TCRs were reported among donors in an Asian-associated ancestry cluster than the roughly 700-donor mean.

The TCR originated in a boy aged 2 to 10 in good health and CMV-seronegative. Sequencing input: PBMCs. In this chain, TRBV9 is recombined with TRBJ2-2; the D gene is possibly TRBD2, with 6 bases matching. The CDR3 region: CASGRRDTGELFF. The nucleotide sequence reads TGTGCCTCCGGGAGAAGGGACACCGGGGAGCTGTTTTTT.